The present entry profiles one T cell receptor (beta chain) with its context. This clone has only one observation. Its recognized antigen is unknown. Qualities for individual bases were not recorded, and no much larger clone is one base off. Other DNA sequences in this specimen translate into the identical CDR3. The germline V gene (reference sequence) sets CDR1 to LGHDT and CDR2 to YNNKEL. From its cysteine to its phenylalanine, the CDR3 spans 14 amino acids. Only the CDR3 DNA stays, 42 bases, in frame from base 1. V and J lose 0 bases and 4 bases, and a span of 9 bases separates them. Enrolling through a virtual design, the prospective study's participants ranged in age from roughly 18 to 95 years and lived across 24 United States geographic areas. In the prospective study, participants were assigned to cohorts based on the clinical history participants reported in a screening survey and a study questionnaire. Recovered participants in ImmuneRACE Cohort 3 were defined by two consecutive negative NP/OP PCR tests, clearance by a healthcare professional, or resolution of symptoms. Each participant in the prospective study had whole blood, serum and a nasopharyngeal or oropharyngeal swab collected by mobile phlebotomists. Additional blood draws and questionnaires over an approximately two-month period could optionally be provided by prospective study participants. Before DNA extraction, prospective study blood samples were shipped either frozen or at room temperature.

TCRbeta CDR3 regions were amplified from genomic DNA using the immunoSEQ Assay, a bias-controlled multiplex PCR. For the original study's pipeline: Within the assay, amplification of reference gene primers was used to estimate how many nucleated cells each sample contained. To quantify the absolute abundance of each unique TCRbeta CDR3 rearrangement, sequence reads were collapsed and filtered. Productive Simpson clonality was computed per sample as the square root of Simpson's diversity index over productive rearrangements. Here the immuneACCESS table is served through TCRdb, limited to in-frame sequences with V and J called. Missing clones are a known gap in these copies; in checked studies unresolved V genes cover under half, and the rest lacks a known reason. For V, J and clone size, that table is used; D and trimming come from the DNA. The sample includes roughly 330,000 clones, with just over 85% observed a single time. Roughly a tenth of the sample goes to the ten largest clones.

The sample comes from a study of blood T cell repertoires in COVID-19 (dated by TCRdb to the early 2020s). As for the study more broadly: The collaborator samples originated in the United States, Italy and Spain and spanned the acute and convalescent phases of COVID-19. The material from the prospective study consisted of cDNA or gDNA derived from T cells, B-cell-depleted T cells, or PBMCs. Subjects who had been exposed to COVID-19, were actively infected with it, or had recovered from it provided the deeply sampled blood TCRbeta repertoires that made up the dataset. The repertoires were made available in a free public database intended to serve as a resource for research on the immune response to SARS-CoV-2. The samples were drawn from the first 160 participants of the ongoing ImmuneRACE study and from 950 to 1,500 subjects provided by 6 global collaborators. A de-identified subject ID, COVID-19 status, age in years and sex were almost always included in the sample metadata. Where available, HLA class I and class II types were obtained from metadata supplied by the sample provider rather than from assay-based typing.

What the study reported, not specific to this receptor: How much clinical and demographic metadata was included differed by source and by participant, and the metadata was provided uncurated.

The sequence came from a woman between 18 and 30 years old who had recovered from COVID-19. Sequenced sample: PBMCs or T cells enriched from blood (not recorded which). This sequence uses TRBV3-1 (or the pseudogene TRBV3-2) and TRBJ1-2, with the D segment identity uncertain. The sequence in DNA is TGTGCCAGCAGCCAAGATCTGAACAGCTATGGCTACACCTTC. It specifies CASSQDLNSYGYTF.